This T cell receptor (beta chain) was found in a study of blood T cell repertoires in COVID-19. Across the study: The analysed material was cDNA or gDNA that came from T cells, B-cell-depleted T cells, or PBMCs.

Under the authors' procedure: Researchers report that nucleated cell counts were estimated from reference gene primer amplification. Assay: immunoSEQ multiplex PCR; the TCRdb copy retains only in-frame clones and omits some. The V and J calls and clone size come from that table; D and trimming were worked out from the DNA. Of more than 200,000 clones in the sample, roughly 86% were seen once. This CDR3 region has 12 residues. V lost 4 bases and J 4 bases, leaving 6 bases between the germline ends. Germline loops: CDR1 SGDLS, CDR2 YYNGEE. Participants' own reports of clinical history determined their cohort assignment.

The specimen sequenced was PBMCs or T cells enriched from blood (not recorded which). The receptor was isolated from a woman aged 25-40 years with acute COVID-19. This chain uses TRBV9 with TRBJ2-1; weak D call: TRBD1 (5 bases). CDR3 loop: CASSPGYNEQFF. CDR3 DNA: TGTGCCAGCAGCCCAGGGTACAATGAGCAGTTCTTC.